These 32 T cell receptor beta chains were all obtained from the same sample, sequenced in a study of T cell responses to AZD1222 COVID-19 vaccine. This table comes from immunoSEQ multiplex PCR, and its TCRdb copy is limited to in-frame clones, with some not included. This table has about 120,000 clones, over 85% appearing once. The sample here was peripheral blood, taken on day 0 of AZD1222 vaccination. Receptors originate from an adult in good health.

V gene TRBV6-5 combines with J gene TRBJ1-3, with TRBD1 matching 8 bases. The length of the CDR3 is 15 residues. Germline CDR1 MNHEY, CDR2 SVGAGI. Trimming cost V 6 bases and J 0 bases; bases outside gene matches: 4. The CDR3 loop reads CASRQGVNSGNTIYF. DNA for the CDR3: TGTGCCAGCAGACAGGGGGTTAACTCTGGAAACACCATATATTTT.

The rearrangement links TRBV7-6 to TRBJ1-4; TRBD1 matches 7 bases. V shed 5 bases and J 3 bases; nucleotides not matched to a gene: 9. CDR1 and CDR2 from the germline V gene are SGHVS and FNYEAQ. The CDR3 extends over 16 amino acids. CDR3 coding DNA: TGTGCCAGCAGCAGAGAAGGGACAGTGGCTAATGAAAAACTGTTTTTT. Translated: CASSREGTVANEKLFF.

The chain carries TRBV29-1 and TRBJ1-2; D unclear. The CDR3 runs to 11 residues. Trimming removed 6 bases at V and 7 bases at J, with 12 bases between. CDR1 is SQVTM and CDR2 is ANQGSEA in the germline V gene. CDR3 sequence reads: CSVNFLTGYTF. CDR3 coding DNA: TGCAGCGTAAACTTTCTCACTGGCTACACCTTC.

This clone has a handful of counts. V usage is TRBV20-1 and J usage is TRBJ2-3; 9 bases match TRBD1. This CDR3 is built from 19 residues. Germline V lookup: CDR1 DFQATT, CDR2 SNEGSKA (reference sequence). With V trimmed by 3 bases and J by 0 bases, 16 bases remained unmatched. CDR3 nucleotides: TGCAGTGCTAGTGGGTCGGGACAGGGTCATAGTTCTAGCACAGATACGCAGTATTTT. Residues: CSASGSGQGHSSSTDTQYF.

V usage is TRBV5-1 and J usage is TRBJ1-2; D is undetermined. V lost 4 bases to trimming and J lost 3 bases, with 13 bases between them. The CDR3 is 14 residues long. Per germline, CDR1 SGHRS and CDR2 YFSETQ. The CDR3 sequence is CASSPVAGYYGYTF. CDR3 nucleotides: TGCGCCAGCAGCCCGGTTGCCGGTTACTATGGCTACACCTTC.

This clone was seen a single time. The J gene is TRBJ1-2, the V gene TRBV7-9; 7 nucleotides agree with TRBD1. This CDR3 has 14 amino acids. J lost 4 bases, V lost 5 bases, and 7 bases had no gene match. CDR1 and CDR2 from the germline V gene are SEHNR and FQNEAQ (reference sequence). The CDR3 spells CASSLTGVAYGYTF. CDR3 nucleotides: TGTGCCAGCAGCCTCACAGGGGTGGCCTATGGCTACACCTTC.

V gene TRBV19 combines with J gene TRBJ2-1, with D possibly matching TRBD2 (5 bases). Germline values: CDR1 LNHDA, CDR2 SQIVND (reference sequence). Trimming cost V 1 base and J 4 bases, with 8 bases left between them. The CDR3 consists of 14 residues. The CDR3 nucleotides read TGTGCCAGTAGTATAGGGAGGCCTTACAATGAGCAGTTCTTC. It encodes CASSIGRPYNEQFF. The whole variable domain, remainder taken from reference TRBV19 and TRBJ2-1, is DGGITQSPKYLFRKEGQNVTLSCEQNLNHDAMYWYRQDPGQGLRLIYYSQIVNDFQKGDIAEGYSVSREKKESFPLTVTSAQKNPTAFYLCASSIGRPYNEQFFGPGTRLTVL.

This clone was detected only once. The chain joins TRBV6-4 to TRBJ2-5, with 8 bases aligning to TRBD2. The CDR3 spans 14 residues. From germline, CDR1 is MRHNA and CDR2 SNTAGT. V shed 3 bases, J shed 2 bases, and the junction held 2 bases outside the gene matches. CDR3 DNA: TGTGCCAGCAGTGATCCTAGCGGGCAAGAGACCCAGTACTTC. It specifies CASSDPSGQETQYF.

The chain uses TRBV11-2 and TRBJ1-3; D perhaps matches TRBD1 (5 bases). V lost 5 bases, J lost 4 bases, and 15 bases lay in between. The CDR3 is made up of 15 amino acids. Per the germline V gene, CDR1 is SGHAT and CDR2 is FQNNGV. The CDR3 loop reads CASSGGTWGGNTIYF. The CDR3 nucleotides read TGTGCCAGCAGCGGTGGGACCTGGGGGGGAAACACCATATATTTT.

This clone was counted once. The chain couples TRBV28 to TRBJ1-5; D gene ambiguous. This CDR3 is 17 amino acids long. With 3 bases removed from V and 0 bases from J, the gap between germline ends came to 15 bases. CDR1 and CDR2 from the germline V gene are MDHEN and SYDVKM. This CDR3 is CASSFPIGSYSNQPQHF. The CDR3, as DNA: TGTGCCAGCAGTTTCCCGATAGGCTCTTATAGCAATCAGCCCCAGCATTTT.

This clone was recorded once. The genes are TRBV30 and TRBJ1-5; D might be TRBD1 (6 bases). The V end was cut by 3 bases, the J end by 0 bases, with 24 bases between. The CDR3 covers 19 residues. Germline V gene data show CDR1 as GTSNPN and CDR2 as SVGIG (reference sequence). The chain's CDR3 is CAWRAKGLSRTDSNQPQHF. The CDR3 nucleotides are TGTGCCTGGAGGGCCAAGGGACTCTCAAGGACAGATAGCAATCAGCCCCAGCATTTT.

The chain combines TRBV11-2 with TRBJ2-7, with unresolved D. Germline V gene sequence: CDR1 SGHAT, CDR2 FQNNGV. Trimming took off 3 bases at V and 3 bases at J, with 9 bases between the two ends. The CDR3 is 13 residues long. CDR3 DNA: TGTGCCAGCAGCTTCAGGACGGTCTACGAGCAGTACTTC. Translated, it gives CASSFRTVYEQYF.

The rearrangement uses TRBV6-4 and TRBJ1-3; no clear D. V dropped 2 bases and J dropped 4 bases, with 30 bases sitting between them. This CDR3 has 21 residues. Germline assignment: CDR1 MRHNA and CDR2 SNTAGT. CDR3 region: CASSDLEVRASGSHRGNTIYF. The CDR3 nucleotides read TGTGCCAGCAGTGACCTCGAGGTGAGGGCCTCCGGGTCCCATCGGGGAAACACCATATATTTT.

This sequence joins TRBV6-6 and TRBJ2-1, with TRBD2 matching over 7 bases. V lost 7 bases to trimming and J lost 3 bases; unmatched junction nucleotides: 9. CDR1 is MNHNY, CDR2 SVGAGI, per germline (reference sequence). The CDR3 consists of 15 residues. Here the CDR3 DNA reads TGTGCCAGCATTCTAGCGGCGGGAAACTACAATGAGCAGTTCTTC. This encodes CASILAAGNYNEQFF.

The gene calls are TRBV28 and TRBJ2-7; D is unresolved. Trimming took 10 bases from V and 2 from J, leaving 9 bases between them. Per germline, CDR1 MDHEN and CDR2 SYDVKM. This CDR3 has 11 residues. CDR3 sequence: CATSRPYEQYF. CDR3 sequence (DNA): TGTGCCACTTCAAGGCCCTACGAGCAGTACTTC.

The chain employs TRBV7-3 and TRBJ2-3; D is perhaps TRBD2 (6 bases). The V gene lost 1 base and the J gene lost 10 bases, with 33 bases spanning the gap. The CDR3 is made up of 20 amino acids. Germline CDR1 and CDR2: SGHTA and FQGTGA. As DNA, the CDR3 is TGTGCCAGCAGCTTAATTCCCCCAGGCCCCCGGACTACGCCCGGCGAGGCGCAGTATTTT. Translated: CASSLIPPGPRTTPGEAQYF.

The CDR3 coding sequence is TGTGCCAGCAGTTTCTCCGTAGGGCCCCAGCATTTT. This encodes CASSFSVGPQHF. This chain joins TRBV6-2 or TRBV6-3 and TRBJ1-5, with D hard to call. Germline V CDR1 and CDR2: MNHEY, SVGEGT. The V gene lost 4 bases and the J gene lost 9 bases, with 10 bases spanning the gap. CDR3 size: 12 residues.

The V call is TRBV3-1 (or the pseudogene TRBV3-2), the J call TRBJ2-7; tentatively, D is TRBD1 or TRBD2 (6 bases each). CDR3 length: 14 residues. Germline V gene data show CDR1 as LGHDT and CDR2 as YNNKEL (reference sequence). The V end lost 4 bases, the J end lost 3 bases, and 13 bases lay between the germline ends. CDR3 residues: CASSPWGAHYEQYF. As DNA, the CDR3 is TGTGCCAGCAGCCCCTGGGGGGCCCACTACGAGCAGTACTTC.

This rearrangement joins TRBV6-2 or TRBV6-3 to TRBJ2-3; TRBD2 matches at 10 bases. The germline CDR1 and CDR2 sequences are MNHEY and SVGEGT. Trimming cost V 2 bases and J 5 bases; bases outside gene matches: 4. This CDR3 has 15 residues. CDR3 DNA sequence: TGTGCCAGCAGTTACGTAGCGGGAGGAGGAGATACGCAGTATTTT. Translated: CASSYVAGGGDTQYF.

With regard to this clone: At one boundary the junction diverges from the germline segment, which might be a read error. This chain uses TRBV5-1 with TRBJ2-7, with D perhaps TRBD2 (7 bases). The CDR3 totals 14 residues. From germline, CDR1 is SGHRS and CDR2 YFSETQ. CDR3 nucleotides: TGCGCCAGCAGCTTGGCCGAGGGGGGGGGAGACAGACGATTC. The encoded protein is CASSLAEGGGDRRF.

V gene TRBV28 combines with J gene TRBJ1-2; D is perhaps TRBD1 (5 bases). V was pared by 3 bases and J by 5 bases, with 16 bases between. Germline V lookup: CDR1 MDHEN, CDR2 SYDVKM. This CDR3 has 15 amino acids. The DNA for the CDR3 is TGTGCCAGCAGTTTTTCCGGGGGTTACGCATATGGCTACACCTTC. It specifies CASSFSGGYAYGYTF.

The rearrangement uses TRBV5-5 and TRBJ2-7; D possibly corresponds to TRBD1 (6 bases). Germline loops: CDR1 SGHKS, CDR2 YYEKEE (reference sequence). CDR3 length equals 14 residues. Trimming stripped 4 bases from V and 4 bases from J, with 15 bases between. CDR3 DNA: TGTGCCAGCAGCGGCTCAGGGACACCATACGAGCAGTACTTC. Translation: CASSGSGTPYEQYF.

Here the CDR3 reads CASSLLLAGAREQFF. CDR3 DNA sequence: TGTGCCAGCAGTTTATTGCTAGCGGGAGCACGGGAGCAGTTCTTC. The rearrangement joins TRBV27 to TRBJ2-1, with 10 bases fitting TRBD2. Germline trimming cut 1 base from V and 10 bases from J; bases unmatched to any gene: 7. The V gene's germline CDR1 is MNHEY and CDR2 SMNVEV (reference sequence). The length of the CDR3 is 15 residues.

This chain connects TRBV2 to TRBJ2-7; D uncertain. The CDR3 is 10 amino acids. The germline CDR1 and CDR2 sequences are SNHLY and FYNNEI. Deletions cut 7 bases from V and 9 bases from J, with 10 bases between. CDR3 nucleotide sequence: TGTGCCAGCAATTTAGGGCGGCAGTACTTC. Translated, it gives CASNLGRQYF.

The CDR3 nucleotides are TGTGCCAGCAGCTTGGGCAGCTTCTCCGACACTGAAGCTTTCTTT. Its protein product is CASSLGSFSDTEAFF. V is TRBV5-8 and J is TRBJ1-1, with D hard to call. Germline V gives CDR1 SGHTS, CDR2 YDEGEE. The V and J ends lost 0 bases and 3 bases respectively, with 12 bases between them. The CDR3 is 15 amino acids. The variable domain in full, with the rest retrieved from reference TRBV5-8 and TRBJ1-1, is EAGVTQSPTHLIKTRGQQATLRCSPISGHTSVYWYQQALGLGLQFLLWYDEGEERNRGNFPPRFSGRQFPNYSSELNVNALELEDSALYLCASSLGSFSDTEAFFGQGTRLTVV.

This sequence joins TRBV7-6 and TRBJ1-1; D remains unclear. V lost 5 bases and J 0 bases, leaving 7 bases between the germline ends. From germline, CDR1 is SGHVS and CDR2 FNYEAQ. The CDR3 sequence is 13 residues long. The CDR3 coding sequence is TGTGCCAGCAGCCTGACCATGAACACTGAAGCTTTCTTT. Its protein product is CASSLTMNTEAFF. The full variable domain, rest sourced from reference TRBV7-6 and TRBJ1-1, is GAGVSQSPRYKVTKRGQDVALRCDPISGHVSLYWYRQALGQGPEFLTYFNYEAQQDKSGLPNDRFSAERPEGSISTLTIQRTEQRDSAMYRCASSLTMNTEAFFGQGTRLTVV.

The chain couples TRBV11-2 to TRBJ2-1; TRBD1 is a possible D gene (6 bases). The germline V gene has CDR1 SGHAT and CDR2 FQNNGV. V lost 1 base to trimming and J lost 5 bases, with 12 bases between them. The CDR3 consists of 15 residues. CDR3 in amino acids: CASSLVRDKNNEQFF. DNA of the CDR3: TGTGCCAGCAGCTTAGTCAGGGACAAGAACAATGAGCAGTTCTTC.

The CDR3 bases are TGTGCCAGCAGCTTGGGGGGTGGGACAACTAATGAAAAACTGTTTTTT. Encoded protein: CASSLGGGTTNEKLFF. The chain links TRBV5-4 to TRBJ1-4; D is uncertain. The CDR3 sequence is 16 residues long. Germline assignment: CDR1 SGHNT and CDR2 YYREEE (reference sequence). V dropped 0 bases and J dropped 0 bases, with 9 bases sitting between them.

This chain links TRBV30 with TRBJ2-7; the match to TRBD1 covers 8 bases. The CDR3 sequence is 16 residues long. V trimming: 4 bases; J trimming: 3 bases; junction bases outside the gene matches: 14. Germline loops: CDR1 GTSNPN, CDR2 SVGIG (reference sequence). The CDR3 region has the DNA TGTGCCTGGAAGGGGACAGGCCTAATATCTCTCTACGAGCAGTACTTC. It codes for CAWKGTGLISLYEQYF.

This chain uses TRBV9 with TRBJ2-1, with a tentative D call TRBD2 (5 bases). CDR3 length equals 15 residues. Germline V gene data show CDR1 as SGDLS and CDR2 as YYNGEE. Trimming pared 1 base from V and 6 bases from J, leaving 14 bases between. DNA of the CDR3: TGTGCCAGCAGCGTAAGTCCTAGCCGCGGCAATGAGCAGTTCTTC. Amino acid sequence: CASSVSPSRGNEQFF.

V gene TRBV25-1 combines with J gene TRBJ1-1; no clear D gene. CDR1 and CDR2 (germline): MGHDK, SYGVNS. V lost 1 base to trimming and J lost 10 bases, with 10 bases between them. The CDR3 has 12 residues. CDR3 sequence reads: CASSESPRAAFF. For the CDR3, the DNA is TGTGCCAGCAGTGAATCCCCTAGGGCAGCTTTCTTT.

This rearrangement joins TRBV18 to TRBJ1-5; 7 positions agree with TRBD1. The V segment lost 3 bases and the J segment 3 bases; nucleotides outside the gene matches: 5. In germline, CDR1 is KGHSH, CDR2 LQKENI. The CDR3 has 15 residues. The CDR3 DNA reads TGTGCCAGCTCACCCCTAGGGACAGTCAATCAGCCCCAGCATTTT. It is translated as CASSPLGTVNQPQHF.